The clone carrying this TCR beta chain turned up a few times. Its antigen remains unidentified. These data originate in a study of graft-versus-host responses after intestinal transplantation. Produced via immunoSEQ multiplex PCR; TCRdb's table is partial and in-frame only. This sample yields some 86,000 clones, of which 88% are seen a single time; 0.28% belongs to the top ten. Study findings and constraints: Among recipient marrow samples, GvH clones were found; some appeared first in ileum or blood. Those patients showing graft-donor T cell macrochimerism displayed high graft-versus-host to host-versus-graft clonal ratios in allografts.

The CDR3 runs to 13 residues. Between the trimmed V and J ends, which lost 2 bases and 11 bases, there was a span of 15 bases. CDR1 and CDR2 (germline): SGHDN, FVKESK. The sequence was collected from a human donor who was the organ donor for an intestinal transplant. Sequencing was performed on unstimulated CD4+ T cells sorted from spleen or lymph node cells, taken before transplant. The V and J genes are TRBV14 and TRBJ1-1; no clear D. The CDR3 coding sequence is TGTGCCAGCAGCCAAAGGGCGGCGGGCGGCGCTTTCTTT. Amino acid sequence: CASSQRAAGGAFF. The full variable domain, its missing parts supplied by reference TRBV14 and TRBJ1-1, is EAGVTQFPSHSVIEKGQTVTLRCDPISGHDNLYWYRRVMGKEIKFLLHFVKESKQDESGMPNNRFLAERTGGTYSTLKVQPAELEDSGVYFCASSQRAAGGAFFGQGTRLTVV.